This TCR beta chain was identified during a study of vaccination and CD4 T cells after COVID-19. The CDR3 sequence is 15 residues long. The J segment lost 7 bases and the V segment lost 6 bases, leaving 13 bases of the junction unmatched. CDR1 MNHNS and CDR2 SASEGT come from the germline V gene. Stated time point: late sampling 161 to 241 days after vaccination in three convalescent patients. MiXCR, applied by TCRdb to the PCR reads, yields one record per CDR3 protein. The table lists about 28,000 distinct CDR3 sequences, roughly 50% of them singletons. This sequence originates from a human donor who had recovered from COVID-19. Sequences were derived from CD4+ T cells from blood, sampled about 7 months after SARS-CoV-2 vaccination. The chain recombines TRBV6-1 with TRBJ1-1; 8 bases fit TRBD1. The CDR3 DNA is TGTGCCAGCAGAAGACAGGGGTCTTATAAAGGTGAAGCTTTCTTT. As protein: CASRRQGSYKGEAFF.